The 27 T cell receptor beta chains below all came from one sample that was sequenced in a study of blood T cell repertoires in COVID-19. Generated by immunoSEQ multiplex PCR, the TCRdb table keeps only in-frame clones and is missing some. The profile covers about 270,000 clones, with 91% appearing a single time and about 3% taken by the ten largest. Sequenced: PBMCs or T cells enriched from blood (not recorded which). The receptors here all came from a man in his forties or fifties who had been exposed to COVID-19.

The V gene is TRBV12-5, the J gene TRBJ1-2; D may be TRBD1 (5 bases). In germline, CDR1 is LGHNT, CDR2 FRNRAP. The CDR3 has 15 amino acids. V was shortened by 0 bases and J by 7 bases, with 15 bases between the two germline ends. In DNA, the CDR3 is TGTGCTAGTGGTTTGGTCGGGGGGTTAACCCTTGGCTACACCTTC. It specifies CASGLVGGLTLGYTF.

The chain has TRBV12-5 and TRBJ1-2; no firm D call. The germline V gene has CDR1 LGHNT and CDR2 FRNRAP. This CDR3 comprises 14 residues. Trimming left V 3 bases short and J 0 bases short, with 8 bases between. This CDR3 is CASGFVESNYGYTF. In DNA form, the CDR3 reads TGTGCTAGTGGTTTCGTGGAGTCTAACTATGGCTACACCTTC.

V is TRBV9 and J is TRBJ2-2; 8 bases agree with TRBD1. Germline CDR1 SGDLS, CDR2 YYNGEE. This CDR3 is built from 16 residues. Germline trimming cut 1 base from V and 4 bases from J; bases unmatched to any gene: 6. The CDR3 DNA follows: TGTGCCAGCAGCGTAAACAGGGGGTCTGGCACCGGGGAGCTGTTTTTT. Its translation: CASSVNRGSGTGELFF.

This chain's CDR3 is CASSWYSEQFF. The CDR3 DNA is TGTGCCAGCAGCTGGTACAGCGAGCAGTTCTTC. The chain is built from TRBV7-9 and TRBJ2-1; D remains ambiguous. Germline CDR1 and CDR2: SEHNR and FQNEAQ (reference sequence). The CDR3 extends over 11 amino acids. V lost 4 bases to trimming and J lost 10 bases, with 8 bases between them.

This clone was detected once. The rearrangement uses TRBV5-1 and TRBJ2-3, with no clear D. Trimming left V 1 base short and J 3 bases short, with 6 bases between. In germline, CDR1 is SGHRS, CDR2 YFSETQ. CDR3 size: 13 residues. The CDR3: CASSLTETDTQYF. The CDR3 DNA is TGCGCCAGCAGCTTGACAGAAACAGATACGCAGTATTTT.

V usage is TRBV5-8 and J usage is TRBJ1-2; tentative D call: TRBD1 (6 bases). The germline gives CDR1 SGHTS, CDR2 YDEGEE. CDR3 length equals 11 residues. V dropped 6 bases and J dropped 4 bases, with 7 bases sitting between them. Here the CDR3 reads CASKDSYGYTF. CDR3 nucleotide sequence: TGTGCCAGCAAGGACAGCTATGGCTACACCTTC.

The chain carries TRBV5-1 and TRBJ2-1; D is unclear. Trimming removed 2 bases from V and 8 bases from J, with 5 bases in between. The CDR3 is 11 residues long. In germline, CDR1 is SGHRS, CDR2 YFSETQ. Written as DNA, the CDR3 is TGCGCCAGCAGCTTAAGCGATGAGCAGTTCTTC. Translating gives CASSLSDEQFF.

The rearrangement uses TRBV28 and TRBJ1-2, with D unresolved. The V gene lost 2 bases and the J gene lost 4 bases, with 17 bases spanning the gap. This CDR3 region has 16 residues. The germline V gene encodes CDR1 MDHEN and CDR2 SYDVKM. The CDR3 DNA reads TGTGCCAGCAGTTTAGGGCCCACGGCCGGCCCCTATGGCTACACCTTC. Translating it yields CASSLGPTAGPYGYTF.

This clone appeared a single time. The gene calls are TRBV6-5 and TRBJ2-6; D is possibly TRBD2 (5 bases). This CDR3 is built from 14 residues. Between the trimmed V and J ends, which lost 6 bases and 1 base, there was a span of 7 bases. Germline V gene data show CDR1 as MNHEY and CDR2 as SVGAGI. The CDR3 nucleotides are TGTGCCAGCAGCCCGGGGTCTGGGGCCAACGTCCTGACTTTC. This codes for CASSPGSGANVLTF.

This clone was recorded only once. This chain links TRBV27 with TRBJ2-7; 7 bases match TRBD2. CDR1 and CDR2 (germline): MNHEY, SMNVEV (reference sequence). The CDR3 loop spans 14 amino acids. V was clipped by 3 bases and J by 4 bases; unmatched bases: 6. The CDR3 coding sequence is TGTGCCAGCAGTTTCGGCCAGGGAGGGTACGAGCAGTACTTC. This sequence encodes CASSFGQGGYEQYF.

The rearrangement uses TRBV28 and TRBJ1-1; TRBD1 matches at 9 bases. Per germline, CDR1 MDHEN and CDR2 SYDVKM. Losses at the gene ends were 8 bases for V and 6 bases for J; bases not matched to a gene: 4. The CDR3 has 12 amino acids. CDR3 in DNA: TGTGCCAGCGGATGGACAGGGGCTGAAGCTTTCTTT. Amino acids: CASGWTGAEAFF.

Only one count was recorded for this clone. V gene TRBV27 combines with J gene TRBJ2-2; D may be TRBD2 (6 bases). Germline loops: CDR1 MNHEY, CDR2 SMNVEV (reference sequence). The V end lost 6 bases, the J end lost 0 bases, and 8 bases lay between the germline ends. This CDR3 has 14 amino acids. In nucleotides, the CDR3 is TGTGCCAGCAGCAGGACTACGAACACCGGGGAGCTGTTTTTT. This translates into CASSRTTNTGELFF.

V gene TRBV7-9 combines with J gene TRBJ1-5; 7 nucleotides align to TRBD1. Germline trimming cut 4 bases from V and 6 bases from J; bases unmatched to any gene: 9. The CDR3 length is 15 residues. CDR1 SEHNR and CDR2 FQNEAQ come from the germline V gene (reference sequence). The DNA for the CDR3 is TGTGCCAGCAGCTCTACAGGGGAGGCGGGTCAGCCCCAGCATTTT. Translating it yields CASSSTGEAGQPQHF.

V is TRBV25-1 and J is TRBJ2-7, with 9 nucleotides matching TRBD2. The CDR3 is 16 residues long. The V and J ends lost 5 bases and 2 bases, in that order; junction bases with no gene match: 10. Germline V lookup: CDR1 MGHDK, CDR2 SYGVNS. CDR3 nucleotides: TGTGCCAGCAGTCCTACCGGACTAGCGCTTACCTACGAGCAGTACTTC. It translates to CASSPTGLALTYEQYF.

The V and J genes are TRBV2 and TRBJ2-1, with 9 bases identical to TRBD1. V lost 10 bases and J lost 7; bases outside the gene matches: 8. CDR1 SNHLY and CDR2 FYNNEI come from the germline V gene. The CDR3 is made up of 13 amino acids. CDR3 residues: CATPGQGGNEQFF. CDR3 sequence (DNA): TGTGCCACGCCGGGACAGGGAGGTAATGAGCAGTTCTTC.

The rearrangement uses TRBV4-1 and TRBJ2-1; 15 nucleotides align to TRBD2. Trimming at V came to 4 bases and at J to 10 bases, leaving 14 bases not matched to a gene. Germline V gene sequence: CDR1 MGHRA, CDR2 YSYEKL. The CDR3 is 18 residues long. CDR3 residues: CASSPGLAGGRSMGEQFF. Here the CDR3 DNA reads TGCGCCAGCAGCCCGGGACTAGCGGGAGGCCGGTCAATGGGGGAGCAGTTCTTC.

In this sample, this clone turned up once. This chain links TRBV6-2 or TRBV6-3 with TRBJ2-7; 7 nucleotides line up with TRBD2. CDR3 length equals 17 residues. J lost 6 bases, V lost 0 bases, and 14 bases had no gene match. Germline V CDR1 and CDR2: MNHEY, SVGEGT. CDR3 nucleotides: TGTGCCAGCAGTTACTCTAATCCTTTAGCGGGTCTCGGCGAGCAGTACTTC. Amino acids: CASSYSNPLAGLGEQYF.

V gene TRBV6-6 combines with J gene TRBJ2-1, with 7 nucleotides matching TRBD2. Trimming took 6 bases from V and 6 from J; bases not matched to a gene: 5. Per germline, CDR1 MNHNY and CDR2 SVGAGI (reference sequence). This CDR3 has 13 amino acids. This CDR3 reads CASRNPSGNEQFF. The CDR3, as DNA: TGTGCCAGCAGAAATCCTAGCGGCAATGAGCAGTTCTTC.

This clone occurred once. The chain has TRBV7-9 and TRBJ1-2; D is unresolved. Trimming shortened V by 1 base and J by 4 bases, and 19 bases separated the two germline ends. The CDR3 spans 17 residues. The germline V gene has CDR1 SEHNR and CDR2 FQNEAQ (reference sequence). The CDR3 loop reads CASSLGAGRFGAYGYTF. CDR3 nucleotides: TGTGCCAGCAGCTTAGGTGCGGGCAGGTTTGGAGCCTATGGCTACACCTTC.

The V and J genes are TRBV25-1 and TRBJ1-4; no definite D call. The CDR3 totals 9 residues. CDR1 is MGHDK, CDR2 SYGVNS, per germline. The DNA for the CDR3 is TGTGCGGCCGGGGAAAAACTGTTTTTT. Its protein is CAAGEKLFF.

This clone was recorded a few times. For the CDR3, the DNA is TGTGCCAGCAGTATCCGAGGAGGGGCCGGAAACACCATATATTTT. It codes for CASSIRGGAGNTIYF. V usage is TRBV28 and J usage is TRBJ1-3; D perhaps matches TRBD1 (5 bases). Between the trimmed V and J ends, which lost 5 bases and 4 bases, there was a span of 15 bases. The CDR3 has 15 residues. The germline V gene has CDR1 MDHEN and CDR2 SYDVKM.

The CDR3 region is CASSPTPGKGGGGETQYF. Written as DNA, the CDR3 is TGTGCCAGCAGCCCGACCCCCGGGAAAGGTGGAGGAGGAGAGACCCAGTACTTC. V is TRBV14 and J is TRBJ2-5; D perhaps matches TRBD2 (5 bases). This CDR3 is 18 amino acids long. Trimming took off 4 bases at V and 4 bases at J, with 25 bases between the two ends. From germline, CDR1 is SGHDN and CDR2 FVKESK.

The rearrangement uses TRBV10-3 and TRBJ1-5, with 10 nucleotides matching TRBD1. In germline, CDR1 is ENHRY, CDR2 SYGVKD. There are 18 residues in the CDR3. V was pared by 0 bases and J by 6 bases, with 11 bases of the junction left unmatched. CDR3 in amino acids: CAISESPRGQGTFQPQHF. CDR3 sequence (DNA): TGTGCCATCAGTGAGTCCCCCCGGGGACAGGGGACTTTTCAGCCCCAGCATTTT.

V and J are TRBV27 and TRBJ1-5, with no clear D. Germline V gene data show CDR1 as MNHEY and CDR2 as SMNVEV (reference sequence). V was pared by 5 bases and J by 0 bases, with 8 bases between. The CDR3 is made up of 14 amino acids. This CDR3 reads CASSRVNSNQPQHF. As DNA, the CDR3 is TGTGCCAGCAGTCGCGTCAATAGCAATCAGCCCCAGCATTTT.

The chain combines TRBV4-3 with TRBJ1-6; 11 bases match TRBD1. Germline loops: CDR1 LGHNA, CDR2 YSLEER. J was trimmed by 4 bases and V by 3 bases; bases with no gene match: 2. The CDR3 runs to 16 residues. This chain's CDR3 is CASSQRDRGYNSPLHF. In nucleotides, the CDR3 is TGCGCCAGCAGCCAGAGGGACAGGGGGTATAATTCACCCCTCCACTTT.

CDR3 sequence: CASSSTLDRGKDNEQFF. The CDR3 nucleotides are TGTGCCAGCAGCTCAACCTTGGACAGGGGGAAGGACAATGAGCAGTTCTTC. The gene calls are TRBV5-6 and TRBJ2-1; 10 bases agree with TRBD1. The CDR3 is made up of 17 amino acids. Germline trimming cut 3 bases from V and 5 bases from J; bases unmatched to any gene: 11. Germline V gene data show CDR1 as SGHDT and CDR2 as YYEEEE.

The rearrangement uses TRBV10-1 and TRBJ2-1, with TRBD1 matching over 8 bases. CDR1 is WNHNN, CDR2 SYGVQD, per germline (reference sequence). The CDR3 covers 14 residues. V lost 6 bases to trimming and J lost 4 bases; unmatched junction nucleotides: 5. CDR3 nucleotide sequence: TGCGCCAGCAGCGCAGGGGGCGAGTACAATGAGCAGTTCTTC. Its translation: CASSAGGEYNEQFF.